The T cell receptor (beta chain) under discussion was sequenced for a study of cytomegalovirus exposure and HLA in healthy donors. Whole-study results and caveats: The classifier reportedly diagnosed cytomegalovirus status with high sensitivity and specificity. The listing of about 150 TCR beta chains classed them as cytomegalovirus-associated. Rarity characterized most TCR sequences, yet some public TCRs appeared in many donors.

This clone was seen a single time. Antigen unknown. An end of the junction does not agree with germline; a read error may underlie this. CDR1 is SGHRS, CDR2 YFSETQ, per germline. This CDR3 spans 15 amino acids. The assay was immunoSEQ multiplex PCR, and TCRdb's table has in-frame clones only and misses some. The repertoire consists of 100,000 to 150,000 clones, with roughly 89% occurring once and the leading ten covering more than 1%. The chain carries TRBV5-1 and TRBJ1-1, with D uncertain. Sample: PBMCs. This receptor was identified in a woman aged 18-30 years in good health and CMV-seronegative. CDR3 DNA sequence: TGCGCCAGCGGCTTGGCTGCCCAGGCTGAGACTGAAGCTTTCTTT. Translating it yields CASGLAAQAETEAFF.